Presented here are 28 T cell receptor beta chains from one specimen sequenced in a study of T-cell memory formation after mild COVID-19. Each CDR3 protein gets one entry after TCRdb re-called the 5' RACE reads with MiXCR. The table lists almost 250,000 distinct CDR3 sequences, 15% of them singletons, with over 2% in the top ten. Sequencing was performed on PBMCs or a T cell subset sorted from them (not recorded which). The receptor set was obtained from an adult woman who had mild COVID-19 (a few samples of this study predate the infection). Cell type and time point are not known.

In its sample, this clonotype was seen a few times. The chain is built from TRBV5-1 and TRBJ2-3; 9 bases are shared with TRBD2. This CDR3 contains 16 residues. Trimming took 0 bases from V and 6 from J; bases not matched to a gene: 8. Germline V lookup: CDR1 SGHRS, CDR2 YFSETQ. The CDR3: CASSLAAGGSRDTQYF. As DNA, the CDR3 is TGCGCCAGCAGCTTGGCTGCGGGGGGGTCGAGGGATACGCAGTATTTT.

This clonotype was observed a few times. The J gene is TRBJ2-2, the V gene TRBV30; D gene uncertain. V was cut by 2 bases and J by 6 bases, with 16 bases left in between. The CDR3 has 15 residues. Germline V gene data show CDR1 as GTSNPN and CDR2 as SVGIG (reference sequence). CDR3 loop: CAWSTGRAWSGELFF. The CDR3 DNA sequence: TGTGCCTGGAGTACGGGTCGGGCATGGTCCGGGGAGCTGTTTTTT. The full variable domain, completed using reference TRBV30 and TRBJ2-2, is SQTIHQWPATLVQPVGSPLSLECTVEGTSNPNLYWYRQAAGRGLQLLFYSVGIGQISSEVPQNLSASRPQDRQFILSSKKLLLSDSGFYLCAWSTGRAWSGELFFGEGSRLTVL.

This clonotype has ten or more counts. The chain links TRBV27 to TRBJ2-7; TRBD2 matches 7 bases. CDR3 length: 18 amino acids. After removal of 4 bases from V and 0 bases from J, the junction contained 15 bases not matched to a gene. Germline lookup yields CDR1 MNHEY and CDR2 SMNVEV (reference sequence). CDR3 loop: CASSSTSRGLLSSYEQYF. The CDR3 DNA is TGTGCCAGCAGTTCGACTAGCCGGGGACTCTTAAGCTCCTACGAGCAGTACTTC.

V and J are TRBV2 and TRBJ2-1; no firm D call. The germline CDR1 and CDR2 sequences are SNHLY and FYNNEI. V lost 5 bases, J lost 10 bases, and 12 bases lay in between. The CDR3 covers 12 residues. The CDR3 spells CASSPMGWEQFF. The DNA of the CDR3 is TGTGCCAGCAGTCCTATGGGGTGGGAGCAGTTCTTC.

This clonotype was detected only a few times. The limits of the CDR3 on the DNA are not certain, so only TCRdb's listed CDR3 is given. The chain carries TRBV20-1 and TRBJ2-3; the D call TRBD2 from the table was never checked on the DNA. Germline values: CDR1 DFQATT, CDR2 SNEGSKA (reference sequence). Both ends counted, the CDR3 spans 13 residues. The CDR3 loop is CSSSAGGVDTQYF.

The genes are TRBV24-1 and TRBJ2-3; the D is unclear. V shed 4 bases and J shed 0 bases, with 13 bases lying between them. The CDR3 runs 16 residues. The germline V gene encodes CDR1 KGHDR and CDR2 SFDVKD. In nucleotides, the CDR3 is TGTGCCACCAGTGACCTCCTCGGACCAAGCACAGATACGCAGTATTTT. Translated: CATSDLLGPSTDTQYF.

With respect to this clonotype: This could be a read error, since a much larger clone is one nucleotide away. This chain uses TRBV12-3 or TRBV12-4 with TRBJ1-2; the D is unclear. V gave up 10 bases and J gave up 2 bases, with 8 bases separating them. The CDR3 totals 11 residues. The CDR3 loop reads CAIAGNYGYTF. CDR3 DNA: TGTGCCATCGCGGGGAACTATGGCTACACCTTC.

V and J are TRBV7-6 and TRBJ2-1, with 9 bases lining up with TRBD1. Germline assignment: CDR1 SGHVS and CDR2 FNYEAQ. V lost 0 bases, J lost 7 bases, and 1 base stayed unmatched. The CDR3 extends over 14 amino acids. This chain's CDR3 is CASSLATGGNEQFF. CDR3 sequence (DNA): TGTGCCAGCAGCTTAGCGACAGGGGGGAATGAGCAGTTCTTC.

The V gene is TRBV11-2, the J gene TRBJ2-7; a weak D match, TRBD2 (5 bases). Germline values: CDR1 SGHAT, CDR2 FQNNGV. The CDR3 length is 13 residues. Between the trimmed V and J ends, which lost 5 bases and 4 bases, there was a span of 12 bases. The CDR3 sequence: CASSVGLSYEQYF. The DNA for the CDR3 is TGTGCCAGCAGCGTAGGACTGTCTTACGAGCAGTACTTC.

This clonotype appeared a few times. The V and J genes are TRBV20-1 and TRBJ1-1, with D possibly TRBD1 on 5 matching bases. The germline V gene has CDR1 DFQATT and CDR2 SNEGSKA (reference sequence). Trimming took 4 bases from V and 11 from J, leaving 14 bases between them. The CDR3 is 11 amino acids. The CDR3 region is CSATKGKHAFF. CDR3 DNA sequence: TGCAGTGCTACTAAGGGGAAGCATGCTTTCTTT.

Only a few counts were recorded for this clonotype. The chain is built from TRBV5-1 and TRBJ1-1; 9 nucleotides agree with TRBD1. The CDR3 has 19 amino acids. Losses at the gene ends were 3 bases for V and 0 bases for J; bases not matched to a gene: 15. CDR1 is SGHRS, CDR2 YFSETQ, per germline. CDR3 nucleotide sequence: TGCGCCAGCAGCTCCCAAGGACAGGGGAGGTTTGGTATGAACACTGAAGCTTTCTTT. Translation: CASSSQGQGRFGMNTEAFF.

This clonotype has more than one count but fewer than ten. The genes are TRBV12-3 or TRBV12-4 and TRBJ2-4, with D perhaps given as TRBD1 or TRBD2 (5 bases each). V lost 6 bases and J 1 base, leaving 16 bases between the germline ends. This CDR3 is built from 16 residues. The CDR3 loop reads CASSFWGSEAKNIQYF. CDR3 bases: TGTGCCAGCAGCTTCTGGGGGTCGGAGGCCAAAAACATTCAGTACTTC.

This clonotype was picked up many times. The rearrangement joins TRBV5-1 to TRBJ2-2, with 11 positions matching TRBD2. The J segment lost 4 bases and the V segment lost 3 bases, leaving 8 bases of the junction unmatched. The CDR3 is 17 amino acids. CDR1 is SGHRS, CDR2 YFSETQ, per germline. The CDR3 loop reads CASSSQTSGALTGELFF. The CDR3 bases are TGCGCCAGCAGCTCTCAGACTAGCGGGGCGCTCACCGGGGAGCTGTTTTTT.

In this sample, this clonotype turned up a few times. The chain recombines TRBV6-2 or TRBV6-3 with TRBJ1-1; D gene uncertain. Germline values: CDR1 MNHEY, CDR2 SVGEGT. The V end was cut by 7 bases, the J end by 4 bases, with 16 bases between. This CDR3 is built from 14 residues. The CDR3 region is CASIPVGLGTEAFF. The CDR3 DNA reads as TGTGCCAGCATCCCGGTAGGGTTGGGCACTGAAGCTTTCTTT.

The rearrangement joins TRBV19 to TRBJ2-1, with 8 bases fitting TRBD2. Per the germline V gene, CDR1 is LNHDA and CDR2 is SQIVND (reference sequence). The length of the CDR3 is 16 residues. With 6 bases clipped from V and 4 bases from J, the junction kept 11 bases outside the gene matches. CDR3 amino acids: CASSETAVAGYNEQFF. The CDR3 region has the DNA TGTGCCAGTAGCGAAACGGCGGTAGCGGGGTACAATGAGCAGTTCTTC.

The chain recombines TRBV7-8 with TRBJ2-3; no definite D call. Per the germline V gene, CDR1 is SGHVS and CDR2 is FQNEAQ. This CDR3 region has 12 residues. The V end lost 2 bases, the J end lost 6 bases, and 6 bases lay between the germline ends. The CDR3 sequence is CASSLWWDTQYF. For the CDR3, the DNA is TGTGCCAGCAGCTTATGGTGGGATACGCAGTATTTT.

The table lists this clonotype with a few counts. The chain has TRBV7-3 and TRBJ2-5; TRBD1 agrees at 9 bases. Germline-derived CDR1 and CDR2 are SGHTA and FQGTGA. This CDR3 is built from 13 residues. V was clipped by 4 bases and J by 5 bases; unmatched bases: 2. Here the CDR3 DNA reads TGTGCCAGCAGCTGGACAGGGGATGAGACCCAGTACTTC. Its protein product is CASSWTGDETQYF.

The rearrangement joins TRBV5-1 to TRBJ1-1, with 8 bases fitting TRBD1. Germline lookup yields CDR1 SGHRS and CDR2 YFSETQ. This CDR3 is 14 amino acids long. The V gene end was trimmed by 2 bases and the J gene end by 3 bases; junction bases not matched to a gene: 3. The CDR3 nucleotides are TGCGCCAGCAGCTTAGGACAGGGCTACACTGAAGCTTTCTTT. Protein sequence: CASSLGQGYTEAFF.

The chain recombines TRBV3-1 with TRBJ2-1; perhaps TRBD1 as D (5 bases). Germline values: CDR1 LGHDT, CDR2 YNNKEL (reference sequence). The CDR3 length is 13 residues. Trimming removed 7 bases from V and 10 bases from J, with 17 bases in between. Written as DNA, the CDR3 is TGTGCCAGCAAAATTGGGGCAGGCAAGGAGCAGTTCTTC. Residues: CASKIGAGKEQFF.

This clonotype was detected a few times. V gene TRBV9 combines with J gene TRBJ2-2; 8 nucleotides align to TRBD1. This CDR3 spans 15 amino acids. Germline CDR1 is SGDLS and CDR2 is YYNGEE. V was pared by 1 base and J by 3 bases, with 2 bases of the junction left unmatched. CDR3: CASSVTQGDTGELFF. The DNA of the CDR3 is TGTGCCAGCAGCGTAACACAGGGGGACACCGGGGAGCTGTTTTTT.

V usage is TRBV28 and J usage is TRBJ2-5, with D hard to call. The germline CDR1 and CDR2 sequences are MDHEN and SYDVKM. The V end lost 5 bases, the J end lost 7 bases, and 17 bases lay between the germline ends. The CDR3 contains 14 residues. The CDR3 nucleotides read TGTGCCAGCAGTGTGTTGGCCCAACGCGGGACCCAGTACTTC. This encodes CASSVLAQRGTQYF.

The V gene is TRBV6-5, the J gene TRBJ1-5; D is unresolved. CDR1 MNHEY and CDR2 SVGAGI come from the germline V gene. Trimming shortened V by 2 bases and J by 5 bases, and 7 bases separated the two germline ends. This CDR3 has 13 amino acids. Here the CDR3 reads CASSYKWDQPQHF. CDR3 DNA: TGTGCCAGCAGTTACAAATGGGATCAGCCCCAGCATTTT.

In its sample, this clonotype was seen a few times. The J gene is TRBJ1-2, the V gene TRBV24-1; D is possibly TRBD1 (6 bases). Germline CDR1 KGHDR, CDR2 SFDVKD. CDR3 length: 15 residues. V gave up 3 bases and J gave up 4 bases, with 14 bases separating them. DNA for the CDR3: TGTGCCACCAGTGATGCCAAAACAGGGACCTATGGCTACACCTTC. It encodes CATSDAKTGTYGYTF.

The rearrangement joins TRBV29-1 to TRBJ2-2; D tentatively reads TRBD1 or TRBD2 (5 bases each). This CDR3 region has 16 residues. Germline assignment: CDR1 SQVTM and CDR2 ANQGSEA. V was trimmed by 6 bases and J by 1 base, leaving 18 bases between them. The CDR3 sequence is CSVWGFRGENTGELFF. In DNA form, the CDR3 reads TGCAGCGTCTGGGGCTTCCGAGGGGAGAACACCGGGGAGCTGTTTTTT.

J is TRBJ2-1 and V is TRBV5-6; 8 bases align to TRBD2. Germline loops: CDR1 SGHDT, CDR2 YYEEEE. CDR3 length: 15 residues. Trimming removed 1 base from V and 8 bases from J; junction bases left unmatched: 8. The CDR3 coding sequence is TGTGCCAGCAGCTTGCTAGGGCGGGGGGTCTATGAGCAGTTCTTC. It encodes CASSLLGRGVYEQFF.

This clonotype was seen ten or more times. The CDR3 reads CASSHGTSEPDTQYF. Here the CDR3 DNA reads TGTGCCAGCAGCCACGGGACTAGCGAACCAGATACGCAGTATTTT. This chain links TRBV7-9 with TRBJ2-3; 10 bases align to TRBD2. Germline V CDR1 and CDR2: SEHNR, FQNEAQ (reference sequence). V was pared by 5 bases and J by 4 bases, with 6 bases of the junction left unmatched. CDR3 length: 15 residues.

This clonotype was detected only a few times. The chain recombines TRBV18 with TRBJ1-1; no firm D call. Germline loops: CDR1 KGHSH, CDR2 LQKENI. V was pared by 2 bases and J by 7 bases, with 8 bases between. The CDR3 length is 12 residues. This CDR3 reads CASSPWWDEAFF. The CDR3 nucleotides read TGTGCCAGCTCACCATGGTGGGATGAAGCTTTCTTT.

The chain recombines TRBV5-1 with TRBJ2-7, with 7 bases that match TRBD1. This CDR3 comprises 15 residues. V shed 4 bases and J 1 base; nucleotides not matched to a gene: 8. Looked up from germline, CDR1 is SGHRS and CDR2 is YFSETQ. The CDR3 protein is CASSPTGRASYEQYF. The CDR3 nucleotides read TGCGCCAGCAGCCCGACAGGGCGGGCTTCCTACGAGCAGTACTTC. Together with reference TRBV5-1 and TRBJ2-7, the CDR3 gives the full variable domain: KAGVTQTPRYLIKTRGQQVTLSCSPISGHRSVSWYQQTPGQGLQFLFEYFSETQRNKGNFPGRFSGRQFSNSRSEMNVSTLELGDSALYLCASSPTGRASYEQYFGPGTRLTVT.